This T cell receptor beta chain was sequenced in a study of cytomegalovirus exposure and HLA in healthy donors. On the study more broadly: About 200 million T cells yielded over 90 million unique TCR beta sequences in earlier analysis. Broader study findings: Reports credit the classifier with highly specific, highly sensitive diagnosis of cytomegalovirus status. Near-uniform donor sequencing depth was presumed by presence/absence analyses.

Of note for this clone: Its antigen is still unknown.

Amplification used 60 Vbeta primers and 13 Jbeta primers. Sequenced by immunoSEQ multiplex PCR; TCRdb stores in-frame clones only, minus some. The repertoire holds about 100,000 clones, with roughly 79% as singletons. The CDR3 runs to 15 residues. Looked up from germline, CDR1 is SGHTA and CDR2 is FQGNSA. Trimming cost V 5 bases and J 5 bases; bases outside gene matches: 10. The sequence was collected from a woman in her 70s in good health and CMV-seropositive. Specimen: PBMCs. The chain combines TRBV7-2 with TRBJ2-3; TRBD2 agrees at 7 bases. CDR3 amino acids: CASSRGWREIDTQYF. CDR3 nucleotides: TGTGCCAGCAGCCGCGGTTGGCGGGAGATAGATACGCAGTATTTT.